Listed here are 10 T cell receptor beta chains from one sample, sequenced in a study of cytomegalovirus exposure and HLA in healthy donors. The PCR used 60 Vbeta and 13 Jbeta primers. The method was immunoSEQ multiplex PCR; TCRdb's version includes in-frame clones alone and lacks a portion of them. This sample yields 150,000 to 200,000 clones, of which over 75% are seen a single time; less than 2% belongs to the top ten. Material: PBMCs. The origin of the receptors is a man between 18 and 29 years old in good health and CMV-seronegative.

This chain connects TRBV28 to TRBJ1-3; D is possibly TRBD1 (6 bases). V dropped 7 bases and J dropped 0 bases, with 10 bases sitting between them. Germline assignment: CDR1 MDHEN and CDR2 SYDVKM. This CDR3 has 14 residues. The CDR3 nucleotides are TGTGCCAGCACCCGAGGGGGCTCTGGAAACACCATATATTTT. Translating it yields CASTRGGSGNTIYF.

The chain is built from TRBV6-4 and TRBJ2-3; D is possibly TRBD2 (6 bases). This CDR3 has 15 residues. Trimming pared 0 bases from V and 1 base from J, leaving 8 bases between. Germline V gene data show CDR1 as MRHNA and CDR2 as SNTAGT. In DNA, the CDR3 is TGTGCCAGCAGTGACTCGTCGGGAGGCACAGATACGCAGTATTTT. Its translation: CASSDSSGGTDTQYF.

The chain carries TRBV11-2 and TRBJ2-7, with D hard to call. The V end was cut by 1 base, the J end by 1 base, with 14 bases between. The CDR3 is 16 amino acids. Germline V gives CDR1 SGHAT, CDR2 FQNNGV. This CDR3 reads CASSLGSPLLSYEQYF. In DNA, the CDR3 is TGTGCCAGCAGCTTAGGTTCCCCCCTGTTATCCTACGAGCAGTACTTC.

The table lists this clone with a few counts. The CDR3 loop reads CASSQGPKISGANVLTF. In DNA, the CDR3 is TGCGCCAGCAGCCAAGGGCCAAAGATCTCTGGGGCCAACGTCCTGACTTTC. This sequence joins TRBV4-1 and TRBJ2-6; D gene ambiguous. The CDR3 is 17 amino acids. With 1 base removed from V and 0 bases from J, the gap between germline ends came to 10 bases. Germline V gene sequence: CDR1 MGHRA, CDR2 YSYEKL.

The V gene is TRBV10-3, the J gene TRBJ2-1, with a weak D call TRBD2 (5 bases). The germline V and J ends were trimmed by 10 bases and 5 bases, with 12 bases remaining between them. This CDR3 comprises 12 residues. The germline V gene has CDR1 ENHRY and CDR2 SYGVKD. The CDR3 bases are TGTGCCACAGAGACTAATCACAATGAGCAGTTCTTC. It specifies CATETNHNEQFF.

The CDR3 here is CASSQDRGRELTYEQYF. CDR3 nucleotides: TGCGCCAGCAGCCAAGATCGGGGAAGGGAATTGACCTACGAGCAGTACTTC. The chain carries TRBV4-3 and TRBJ2-7; weak D call: TRBD2 (5 bases). The CDR3 length is 17 residues. Germline V gene sequence: CDR1 LGHNA, CDR2 YSLEER. V was pared by 0 bases and J by 2 bases, with 17 bases between.

The chain carries TRBV5-6 and TRBJ1-4; D gene ambiguous. CDR1 and CDR2 (germline): SGHDT, YYEEEE. Trimming pared 2 bases from V and 5 bases from J, leaving 10 bases between. The CDR3 extends over 14 amino acids. CDR3 DNA: TGTGCCAGCAGCTTCGGCGGGGAAAATGAAAAACTGTTTTTT. Encoded protein: CASSFGGENEKLFF.

CDR3 DNA sequence: TGCGCCAGCAGCCAATCCCCCGGGACAGAGAGCAATCAGCCCCAGCATTTT. Translating it yields CASSQSPGTESNQPQHF. The chain combines TRBV4-1 with TRBJ1-5, with 7 bases fitting TRBD1. V was pared by 2 bases and J by 1 base, with 8 bases of the junction left unmatched. Germline loops: CDR1 MGHRA, CDR2 YSYEKL. The CDR3 runs 17 residues.

The chain recombines TRBV7-2 with TRBJ2-3; no clear D gene. The germline V gene encodes CDR1 SGHTA and CDR2 FQGNSA. The CDR3 covers 11 residues. The V and J ends lost 7 bases and 2 bases respectively, with 4 bases between them. The CDR3 DNA reads TGTGCCAGCACCTCCACAGATACGCAGTATTTT. It encodes CASTSTDTQYF.

This chain uses TRBV7-2 with TRBJ2-2; 10 positions match TRBD2. Germline V gene lookup returns CDR1 SGHTA and CDR2 FQGNSA. After removal of 8 bases from V and 0 bases from J, the junction contained 9 bases not matched to a gene. CDR3 length equals 17 residues. This chain's CDR3 is CASRPIGLAANTGELFF. CDR3 DNA: TGTGCCAGCCGCCCCATCGGACTAGCGGCGAACACCGGGGAGCTGTTTTTT.